This passage covers 23 T cell receptor beta chains from one sample sequenced in a study of shared clonotypes between healthy human individuals. The repertoire was sequenced with immunoSEQ multiplex PCR; TCRdb's copy has only in-frame clones and lacks some. The repertoire holds some 2.1 million clones, with 90% to 95% as singletons. The sample was naive CD4+ T cells sorted from blood. As for subset: CD45RA+ positively selected. These receptors originate from a man aged 18 to 30 in good health.

This chain joins TRBV28 and TRBJ1-6; D not certain. CDR3 length equals 15 residues. Between the trimmed V and J ends, which lost 6 bases and 5 bases, there was a span of 14 bases. The V gene's germline CDR1 is MDHEN and CDR2 SYDVKM. The CDR3: CASSYLAADNSPLHF. CDR3 in DNA: TGTGCCAGCAGCTACTTGGCGGCAGATAATTCACCCCTCCACTTT.

This rearrangement joins TRBV10-3 to TRBJ1-4; 7 positions match TRBD1. V lost 5 bases and J lost 8; bases outside the gene matches: 8. Germline assignment: CDR1 ENHRY and CDR2 SYGVKD. This CDR3 is 14 amino acids long. The CDR3 is CAISRGQAGEKLFF. CDR3 in DNA: TGTGCCATCAGTAGGGGGCAGGCCGGGGAAAAACTGTTTTTT.

The chain is built from TRBV5-4 and TRBJ2-7; 11 bases fit TRBD1. Germline V lookup: CDR1 SGHNT, CDR2 YYREEE (reference sequence). Losses at the gene ends were 0 bases for V and 6 bases for J; bases not matched to a gene: 2. CDR3 length: 14 amino acids. CDR3 nucleotides: TGTGCCAGCAGCTTGGCCGGGACAGGGGGCGAGCAGTACTTC. As protein: CASSLAGTGGEQYF.

The chain uses TRBV30 and TRBJ1-2, with 10 bases that match TRBD1. Germline CDR1 GTSNPN, CDR2 SVGIG (reference sequence). Trimming at V came to 3 bases and at J to 4 bases, leaving 5 bases not matched to a gene. CDR3 size: 14 residues. CDR3 sequence: CAWRLTGGLYGYTF. CDR3 DNA: TGTGCCTGGAGACTGACAGGGGGCCTCTATGGCTACACCTTC.

V and J are TRBV27 and TRBJ2-5; 10 bases match TRBD2. The CDR3 totals 15 residues. J lost 5 bases, V lost 7 bases, and 10 bases had no gene match. Germline lookup yields CDR1 MNHEY and CDR2 SMNVEV (reference sequence). CDR3 loop: CASTASGGARETQYF. Here the CDR3 DNA reads TGTGCCAGCACCGCGAGCGGGGGGGCTAGGGAGACCCAGTACTTC.

The chain has TRBV28 and TRBJ1-1; TRBD1 might be the D (5 bases). The germline CDR1 and CDR2 sequences are MDHEN and SYDVKM. Trimming pared 6 bases from V and 3 bases from J, leaving 26 bases between. There are 18 residues in the CDR3. The CDR3 region has the DNA TGTGCCAGCAGATTCTTTCCTATTTTGACAGCTGGCGACACTGAAGCTTTCTTT. Its protein product is CASRFFPILTAGDTEAFF.

J is TRBJ1-6 and V is TRBV28; D is possibly TRBD1 (5 bases). From germline, CDR1 is MDHEN and CDR2 SYDVKM. The CDR3 contains 13 residues. Trimming stripped 8 bases from V and 9 bases from J, with 14 bases between. CDR3 sequence reads: CASVRGVVSPLHF. CDR3 in DNA: TGTGCCAGCGTTCGGGGGGTAGTTTCACCCCTCCACTTT.

This rearrangement joins TRBV6-5 to TRBJ2-5; D not certain. CDR1 MNHEY and CDR2 SVGAGI come from the germline V gene. The CDR3 contains 11 residues. V lost 0 bases to trimming and J lost 6 bases, with 2 bases between them. CDR3 protein: CASSYSKTQYF. The CDR3 region has the DNA TGTGCCAGCAGTTACTCGAAGACCCAGTACTTC.

The chain is built from TRBV6-5 and TRBJ2-7; 10 nucleotides agree with TRBD2. V dropped 0 bases and J dropped 2; count of bases not matched to a gene: 1. CDR3 length: 15 amino acids. Per germline, CDR1 MNHEY and CDR2 SVGAGI. CDR3 in DNA: TGTGCCAGCAGTTACTCTGGGACTAGCGCCTACGAGCAGTACTTC. It codes for CASSYSGTSAYEQYF.

To note about this clone: This sample also contains other DNA sequences that code for the same CDR3. The chain couples TRBV5-1 to TRBJ1-4, with D perhaps matching TRBD1 (6 bases). V was cut by 3 bases and J by 3 bases, with 9 bases left in between. Germline V gene data show CDR1 as SGHRS and CDR2 as YFSETQ. The CDR3 totals 14 residues. The chain's CDR3 is CASSSQGPNEKLFF. In DNA, the CDR3 is TGCGCCAGCAGCTCACAGGGACCTAATGAAAAACTGTTTTTT.

V usage is TRBV5-4 and J usage is TRBJ1-1; 9 bases are a match to TRBD1. CDR1 and CDR2 (germline): SGHNT, YYREEE (reference sequence). This CDR3 comprises 14 residues. V shed 3 bases and J 6 bases; nucleotides not matched to a gene: 6. The CDR3 nucleotides read TGTGCCAGCAGCTCTACCAGGGACAGGGCTGAAGCTTTCTTT. Translation: CASSSTRDRAEAFF.

The chain joins TRBV21-1 to TRBJ2-7; the table names TRBD2, a call not compared with the DNA. TRBV21-1 has pseudogene status. The CDR3 runs 14 residues. The CDR3 coding sequence is TGTGCCAGCCGCGGGCCCGACCTTTCCTACGAGCAGTACTTC. It codes for CASRGPDLSYEQYF.

With regard to this clone: A read error is possible here, since a much larger clone lies one base away. This is likely a read error, given that the CDR3 carries no conserved phenylalanine or tryptophan at its end. The chain couples TRBV2 to TRBJ2-2; tentatively, D is TRBD1 or TRBD2 (6 bases each). The germline CDR1 and CDR2 sequences are SNHLY and FYNNEI. This CDR3 is 15 amino acids long. V was pared by 6 bases and J by 6 bases, with 17 bases between. CDR3 DNA: TGTGCCAGCAGGCTAGACGTGGGGGGCGCCGGGGAGCTGTTTTCT. Protein: CASRLDVGGAGELFS.

The chain links TRBV6-5 to TRBJ1-1, with D perhaps matching TRBD1 (5 bases). Trimming took off 4 bases at V and 5 bases at J, with 20 bases between the two ends. The CDR3 is 16 amino acids. Germline CDR1 reads MNHEY; CDR2 reads SVGAGI. CDR3 DNA: TGTGCCAGCAGTTTGGGGGGGTCGAGAGTAATGACTGAAGCTTTCTTT. This codes for CASSLGGSRVMTEAFF.

The chain combines TRBV27 with TRBJ2-5; 8 bases line up with TRBD2. This CDR3 is built from 13 residues. From germline, CDR1 is MNHEY and CDR2 SMNVEV (reference sequence). The junction had 1 base not matched to a gene; V was cut back by 2 bases and J by 5 bases. In DNA form, the CDR3 reads TGTGCCAGCAGTTTAAGACTAGCGGAGACCCAGTACTTC. This gives the protein CASSLRLAETQYF.

The chain has TRBV6-6 and TRBJ2-7, with TRBD1 matching 7 bases. The CDR3 has 13 amino acids. Germline V gene lookup returns CDR1 MNHNY and CDR2 SVGAGI (reference sequence). After removal of 7 bases from V and 4 bases from J, the junction contained 7 bases not matched to a gene. This CDR3 is CASMETGRYEQYF. Here the CDR3 DNA reads TGTGCCAGCATGGAGACAGGGAGATACGAGCAGTACTTC.

In regard to this clone: At the DNA level, this CDR3 is encoded by other sequences in the same sample as well. The CDR3 loop is CAISGPGQGTDTQYF. CDR3 in DNA: TGTGCCATCAGTGGACCGGGACAGGGGACAGATACGCAGTATTTT. This sequence joins TRBV10-3 and TRBJ2-3; the match to TRBD1 covers 10 bases. From germline, CDR1 is ENHRY and CDR2 SYGVKD. This CDR3 has 15 amino acids. V trimming: 4 bases; J trimming: 3 bases; junction bases outside the gene matches: 4.

The chain uses TRBV10-2 and TRBJ1-5, with D hard to call. Germline loops: CDR1 WSHSY, CDR2 SAAADI. This CDR3 has 12 amino acids. The V end was cut by 8 bases, the J end by 5 bases, with 10 bases between. The CDR3 loop reads CASALPDQPQHF. CDR3 DNA: TGCGCCAGCGCTCTTCCAGATCAGCCCCAGCATTTT.

The genes are TRBV18 and TRBJ1-3; possibly TRBD1 for D (6 bases). The germline V and J ends were trimmed by 5 bases and 0 bases, with 14 bases remaining between them. This CDR3 region has 16 residues. The germline CDR1 and CDR2 sequences are KGHSH and LQKENI. The DNA for the CDR3 is TGTGCCAGCTCATCTGTGGGGGGCTACTCTGGAAACACCATATATTTT. Amino acids: CASSSVGGYSGNTIYF.

This chain links TRBV9 with TRBJ2-7; 9 bases align to TRBD1. Germline-derived CDR1 and CDR2 are SGDLS and YYNGEE. The CDR3 runs 15 residues. V was clipped by 0 bases and J by 8 bases; unmatched bases: 9. CDR3 protein: CASSVGREDRGQQYF. As DNA, the CDR3 is TGTGCCAGCAGCGTAGGCAGGGAGGACAGGGGACAGCAGTACTTC.

V gene TRBV11-2 combines with J gene TRBJ2-7; 9 bases are shared with TRBD1. The trim removed 5 bases at V and 3 bases at J, leaving 8 bases unmatched. CDR3 size: 15 residues. Germline lookup yields CDR1 SGHAT and CDR2 FQNNGV. The CDR3 DNA is TGTGCCAGCAGCCGAGGACAGGGGCCTTTCTACGAGCAGTACTTC. Protein: CASSRGQGPFYEQYF.

The chain joins TRBV19 to TRBJ1-2; possibly TRBD1 for D (6 bases). The CDR3 loop spans 15 amino acids. Trimming shortened V by 7 bases and J by 2 bases, and 17 bases separated the two germline ends. The V gene's germline CDR1 is LNHDA and CDR2 SQIVND (reference sequence). CDR3 DNA: TGTGCCAGTACCATTAACCCCCAGGGGAACTATGGCTACACCTTC. This translates into CASTINPQGNYGYTF.

A note on this clone: Other nucleotide sequences in the sample specify the same CDR3. The chain employs TRBV2 and TRBJ1-5; 7 nucleotides align to TRBD1. This CDR3 region has 15 residues. Germline CDR1 and CDR2: SNHLY and FYNNEI. The junction had 2 bases not matched to a gene; V was cut back by 1 base and J by 2 bases. CDR3 loop: CASSEGGQGNQPQHF. The CDR3, as DNA: TGTGCCAGCAGTGAAGGCGGACAGGGCAATCAGCCCCAGCATTTT.